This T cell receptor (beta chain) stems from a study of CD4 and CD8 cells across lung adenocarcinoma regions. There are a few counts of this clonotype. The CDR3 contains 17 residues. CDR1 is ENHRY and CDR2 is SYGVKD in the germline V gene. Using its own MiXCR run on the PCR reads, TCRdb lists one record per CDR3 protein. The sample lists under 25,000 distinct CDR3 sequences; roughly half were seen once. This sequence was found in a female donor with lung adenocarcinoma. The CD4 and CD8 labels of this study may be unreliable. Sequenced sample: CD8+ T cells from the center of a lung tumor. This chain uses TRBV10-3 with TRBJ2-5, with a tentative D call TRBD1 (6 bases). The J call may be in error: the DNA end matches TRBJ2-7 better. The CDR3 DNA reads TGTGCCATCAGTGACTCCTTTACAGGGACCCTTACCTACGAGCAGTACTTC. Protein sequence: CAISDSFTGTLTYEQYF.